Each of the 23 T cell receptor beta chains below was sequenced from the same sample in a study of lung T cells in sarcoidosis with Löfgren's syndrome. Each CDR3 protein is one row after TCRdb ran MiXCR on the reads. The table shows a few thousand distinct CDR3 sequences, with under 30% occurring only once. Input material: CD4+ T cells from PBMCs. The receptors shown here come from a human donor with sarcoidosis (Löfgren's syndrome or another form), or a control subject (not recorded which).

This clonotype was seen a few times. At one end, the junction sequence differs from germline, possibly due to a read error. The chain has TRBV5-1 and TRBJ1-5, with D perhaps TRBD1 (5 bases). Germline lookup yields CDR1 SGHRS and CDR2 YFSETQ. The CDR3 totals 14 residues. Written as DNA, the CDR3 is TGCGCCAGCGGCTTGGGGCATCGAACGCAGCCCCAGCATTTT. Protein: CASGLGHRTQPQHF. The full variable domain, in which reference TRBV5-1 and TRBJ1-5 provide the parts outside the CDR3, is KAGVTQTPRYLIKTRGQQVTLSCSPISGHRSVSWYQQTPGQGLQFLFEYFSETQRNKGNFPGRFSGRQFSNSRSEMNVSTLELGDSALYLCASGLGHRTQPQHFGDGTRLSIL.

This clonotype is deemed medium-sized (0.01 to 0.1%). The chain joins TRBV12-3 or TRBV12-4 to TRBJ1-6; D gene unclear. CDR3 length: 14 residues. The V end was cut by 2 bases, the J end by 8 bases, with 10 bases between. The CDR3 sequence: CASSLKGFDSPLHF. The CDR3 coding sequence is TGTGCCAGCAGTTTAAAGGGTTTTGATTCACCCCTCCACTTT.

This clonotype is deemed large (0.1 to 1%). CDR3 in DNA: TGCAGTGCTAGAGGGGGGCGCAGTGAGCAGTTCTTC. It codes for CSARGGRSEQFF. The chain combines TRBV20-1 with TRBJ2-1; TRBD1 is a possible D gene (6 bases). The germline V and J ends were trimmed by 1 base and 9 bases, with 10 bases remaining between them. Germline V gene data show CDR1 as DFQATT and CDR2 as SNEGSKA (reference sequence). The CDR3 loop spans 12 amino acids.

About this clonotype: The CDR3 does not close with the conserved phenylalanine or tryptophan, likely indicating a read error. The DNA is omitted, as the CDR3 cannot be located on it reliably, and the CDR3 follows TCRdb's listing. J is TRBJ2-5 and V is TRBV20-1; the table names TRBD1, a call not compared with the DNA. CDR1 and CDR2 (germline): DFQATT, SNEGSKA (reference sequence). The CDR3 totals 14 residues, both ends included. This CDR3 reads CSARDSRGPETQYL.

This clonotype is termed large. The J gene is TRBJ1-1, the V gene TRBV7-2, with D hard to call. This CDR3 spans 16 amino acids. V lost 2 bases and J lost 10, with 23 bases in between. Per the germline V gene, CDR1 is SGHTA and CDR2 is FQGNSA. For the CDR3, the DNA is TGTGCCAGCAGCTTAATTCGCGGCAGGATTCTCCCTGGAGCTTTCTTT. Protein sequence: CASSLIRGRILPGAFF.

This clonotype is medium-sized within its sample. The gene calls are TRBV7-2 and TRBJ2-5, with TRBD1 identical over 9 bases. Germline-derived CDR1 and CDR2 are SGHTA and FQGNSA. V lost 5 bases to trimming and J lost 1 base; unmatched junction nucleotides: 5. This CDR3 contains 15 residues. CDR3 loop: CASSTWTGAQETQYF. The CDR3 nucleotides read TGTGCCAGCAGCACGTGGACAGGGGCCCAAGAGACCCAGTACTTC.

In its sample, this clonotype ranks as medium-sized. The chain recombines TRBV20-1 with TRBJ2-1; 15 bases are shared with TRBD2. Germline assignment: CDR1 DFQATT and CDR2 SNEGSKA (reference sequence). This CDR3 is 12 amino acids long. Unmatched junction bases numbered 3, after V lost 6 bases and J lost 12 bases. The CDR3 reads CSARTSGRGQFF. CDR3 nucleotide sequence: TGCAGTGCGCGGACTAGCGGGAGGGGGCAGTTCTTC.

A remark on this clonotype: One base away lies a much larger clone, so this may be a sequencing read error. The V gene is TRBV29-1, the J gene TRBJ2-1; D uncertain. The CDR3 runs to 12 residues. Germline CDR1 SQVTM, CDR2 ANQGSEA. CDR3 protein: CSSRIGWNEQSF. The DNA for the CDR3 is TGCAGCTCGAGGATCGGATGGAATGAGCAGTCCTTC.

Relative to its sample, this clonotype is medium-sized. This rearrangement joins TRBV11-2 to TRBJ1-5; no clear D gene. V was pared by 6 bases and J by 7 bases, with 13 bases between. Germline V CDR1 and CDR2: SGHAT, FQNNGV. CDR3 size: 13 residues. For the CDR3, the DNA is TGTGCCAGCAGTCGATCGGGGTTCCAGCCCCAGCATTTT. Amino acids: CASSRSGFQPQHF. The full variable domain, in which reference TRBV11-2 and TRBJ1-5 provide the parts outside the CDR3, is EAGVAQSPRYKIIEKRQSVAFWCNPISGHATLYWYQQILGQGPKLLIQFQNNGVVDDSQLPKDRFSAERLKGVDSTLKIQPAKLEDSAVYLCASSRSGFQPQHFGDGTRLSIL.

By its share, this clonotype is medium-sized. The V gene is TRBV20-1, the J gene TRBJ1-6; D ambiguous. The germline V gene encodes CDR1 DFQATT and CDR2 SNEGSKA (reference sequence). The length of the CDR3 is 15 residues. V was trimmed by 1 base and J by 7 bases, leaving 14 bases between them. The chain's CDR3 is CSARGIGPDNSPLHF. DNA for the CDR3: TGCAGTGCTAGAGGAATCGGTCCGGACAATTCACCCCTCCACTTT.

This clonotype ranks as medium-sized. V and J are TRBV4-2 and TRBJ2-3; D unclear. The germline V gene encodes CDR1 LGHNA and CDR2 YNFKEQ. Trimming removed 0 bases at V and 8 bases at J, with 6 bases between. There are 12 residues in the CDR3. CDR3 region: CASSQDWTTQYF. The CDR3 nucleotides read TGTGCCAGCAGCCAAGATTGGACTACGCAGTATTTT.

By proportion, this clonotype is medium-sized (0.01 to 0.1%). V usage is TRBV4-2 and J usage is TRBJ2-1; D might be TRBD2 (5 bases). Germline V gene sequence: CDR1 LGHNA, CDR2 YNFKEQ. This CDR3 has 15 residues. V lost 7 bases, J lost 1 base, and 14 bases lay in between. CDR3 in amino acids: CASTLDSTSYNEQFF. CDR3 DNA sequence: TGTGCCAGCACCCTGGACTCCACGTCCTACAATGAGCAGTTCTTC.

By share, this clonotype counts as medium-sized. The genes are TRBV28 and TRBJ1-1; D call uncertain. V was cut by 8 bases and J by 4 bases, with 17 bases left in between. The CDR3 spans 14 residues. Germline V gene lookup returns CDR1 MDHEN and CDR2 SYDVKM. CDR3 amino acids: CASHRAGRSTEAFF. CDR3 in DNA: TGTGCCAGCCATAGAGCCGGGAGGTCCACTGAAGCTTTCTTT.

CDR3 bases: TGCCGCGTCGAGCGGGGAACCTCCACAGATACGCAGTATTTT. Its translation: CRVERGTSTDTQYF. The chain is built from TRBV20-1 and TRBJ2-3; TRBD2 matches at 7 bases. Germline V gene sequence: CDR1 DFQATT, CDR2 SNEGSKA (reference sequence). CDR3 size: 14 residues.

In its sample, this clonotype ranks as medium-sized. The chain recombines TRBV11-2 with TRBJ2-3; D gene unclear. The V end lost 5 bases, the J end lost 9 bases, and 15 bases lay between the germline ends. The CDR3 has 13 residues. Germline lookup yields CDR1 SGHAT and CDR2 FQNNGV. CDR3 region: CASSAGPNPTQYF. CDR3 in DNA: TGTGCCAGCAGCGCCGGACCAAACCCGACGCAGTATTTT.

This clonotype is medium-sized within its sample. The V and J genes are TRBV25-1 and TRBJ2-1; tentatively, D is TRBD2 (6 bases). V was shortened by 4 bases and J by 0 bases, with 10 bases between the two germline ends. The CDR3 has 15 residues. Germline CDR1 and CDR2: MGHDK and SYGVNS. The CDR3 DNA sequence: TGTGCCAGCAGTGCTGGGGGGAGCTCCTACAATGAGCAGTTCTTC. It codes for CASSAGGSSYNEQFF. Combining the CDR3 with reference TRBV25-1 and TRBJ2-1 gives the whole variable domain EADIYQTPRYLVIGTGKKITLECSQTMGHDKMYWYQQDPGMELHLIHYSYGVNSTEKGDLSSESTVSRIRTEHFPLTLESARPSHTSQYLCASSAGGSSYNEQFFGPGTRLTVL.

With regard to this clonotype: A much larger clone lies a single base off, so this may be a read error. This sequence joins TRBV2 and TRBJ1-1, with 7 nucleotides matching TRBD1. Unmatched junction bases numbered 15, after V lost 6 bases and J lost 2 bases. The CDR3 covers 17 residues. The V gene's germline CDR1 is SNHLY and CDR2 FYNNEI. The CDR3 DNA is TGTGCCAGCAGAGGCAGGGGGAGGATCCGCCTTAACACTGAAGCTTTCTTT. Translated, it gives CASRGRGRIRLNTEAFF.

Relative to its sample, this clonotype is medium-sized. V is TRBV28 and J is TRBJ1-5, with unresolved D. This CDR3 contains 14 residues. The V and J ends lost 2 bases and 9 bases respectively, with 14 bases between them. Per the germline V gene, CDR1 is MDHEN and CDR2 is SYDVKM. The DNA for the CDR3 is TGTGCCAGCAGTTTACGGGGAGATCAACGGCCCCAGCATTTT. As protein: CASSLRGDQRPQHF.

There are many counts of this clonotype. A much larger clone differs from this one at a single base, so this may be a read error. This chain connects TRBV20-1 to TRBJ2-1; D might be TRBD1 (6 bases). The CDR3 length is 14 residues. In germline, CDR1 is DFQATT, CDR2 SNEGSKA (reference sequence). Trimming took 5 bases from V and 5 from J, leaving 16 bases between them. CDR3 in amino acids: CSAEGRGIDNEQFF. For the CDR3, the DNA is TGCAGTGCTGAGGGCAGGGGCATTGACAATGAGCAGTTCTTC.

This clonotype counts as large. The V gene is TRBV28, the J gene TRBJ1-5, with 8 bases matching TRBD1. Germline CDR1 and CDR2: MDHEN and SYDVKM. V lost 1 base to trimming and J lost 4 bases; unmatched junction nucleotides: 6. The CDR3 runs 16 residues. The CDR3 DNA is TGTGCCAGCAGTTTATACGGGACAGGCGGAAATCAGCCCCAGCATTTT. Encoded protein: CASSLYGTGGNQPQHF.

On this clonotype: Germline and junction disagree at one end, which may indicate a read error. This chain uses TRBV20-1 with TRBJ1-1, with D maybe TRBD1 (6 bases). The CDR3 totals 15 residues. In germline, CDR1 is DFQATT, CDR2 SNEGSKA (reference sequence). The CDR3 loop is CSALTAGAGNTEASF. Here the CDR3 DNA reads TGCAGTGCCCTAACGGCGGGGGCAGGGAACACTGAAGCCTCCTTT.

Within the sample, this clonotype is medium-sized. CDR3 sequence: CASSDGQGWTDTQYF. DNA for the CDR3: TGTGCCAGCAGTGATGGACAGGGCTGGACAGATACGCAGTATTTT. The chain joins TRBV2 to TRBJ2-3, with TRBD1 matching over 8 bases. Germline CDR1 SNHLY, CDR2 FYNNEI. V dropped 3 bases and J dropped 3; count of bases not matched to a gene: 5. The CDR3 consists of 15 residues.

The chain combines TRBV3-1 with TRBJ2-5; D is unresolved. V was pared by 0 bases and J by 6 bases, with 5 bases between. CDR1 and CDR2 from the germline V gene are LGHDT and YNNKEL (reference sequence). The CDR3 covers 12 residues. The CDR3 spells CASSQEGKTQYF. The CDR3 nucleotides are TGTGCCAGCAGCCAAGAAGGAAAGACCCAGTACTTC.